Following are 15 T cell receptor beta chains from one sample sequenced in a study of blood T cells in healthy people across ages. Primed by a sample-barcoded 5' primer and a J-beta primer mix, a second PCR proceeded for 7 to 11 cycles. Each CDR3 protein gets one entry after TCRdb re-called the 5' RACE reads with MiXCR. The sample holds 850,000 to 1,300,000 distinct CDR3 sequences, roughly 45% seen once. What was sequenced was blood. Receptor source: a woman between 55 and 75 years old in good health.

The V call is TRBV9, the J call TRBJ2-5, with TRBD2 matching 9 bases. The germline V gene has CDR1 SGDLS and CDR2 YYNGEE. The CDR3 is 15 residues long. With V trimmed by 2 bases and J by 2 bases, 4 bases remained unmatched. CDR3 nucleotide sequence: TGTGCCAGCAGCGTCGCGGGAGGGCGACAAGAGACCCAGTACTTC. Translated, it gives CASSVAGGRQETQYF.

The chain joins TRBV4-2 to TRBJ1-1, with D unresolved. The length of the CDR3 is 15 residues. The germline V and J ends were trimmed by 2 bases and 10 bases, with 20 bases remaining between them. Germline assignment: CDR1 LGHNA and CDR2 YNFKEQ. The CDR3 sequence is CASSQPKDPRSGAFF. The CDR3 region has the DNA TGTGCCAGCAGCCAACCGAAGGACCCTCGGTCGGGAGCTTTCTTT.

The gene calls are TRBV6-5 and TRBJ1-2; D remains unclear. Trimming shortened V by 8 bases and J by 7 bases, and 8 bases separated the two germline ends. CDR1 and CDR2 (germline): MNHEY, SVGAGI. The CDR3 has 10 residues. This CDR3 reads CASGYPGYTF. The CDR3, as DNA: TGTGCCAGCGGATATCCTGGCTACACCTTC.

On this clonotype: This may stem from a read error, because a much larger clone lies one nucleotide away. The chain employs TRBV20-1 and TRBJ2-4, with D possibly being TRBD1 (5 bases). The ends were cut back, 6 bases at V and 3 bases at J, with 15 bases in the middle. The CDR3 runs to 14 residues. Germline V gives CDR1 DFQATT, CDR2 SNEGSKA (reference sequence). The CDR3 DNA reads TGCAGTGCAAAAGGGGTGTTAGGCAAAAACATTCAGTACTTC. This sequence encodes CSAKGVLGKNIQYF.

This chain uses TRBV29-1 with TRBJ2-2, with 8 bases matching TRBD2. The CDR3 runs 14 residues. The germline gives CDR1 SQVTM, CDR2 ANQGSEA. With V trimmed by 4 bases and J by 7 bases, 8 bases remained unmatched. This CDR3 is CSVAAGAGVGELFF. CDR3 nucleotide sequence: TGCAGCGTTGCCGCAGGAGCGGGAGTCGGGGAGCTGTTTTTT.

The genes are TRBV2 and TRBJ2-7; D gene uncertain. This CDR3 is built from 14 residues. From germline, CDR1 is SNHLY and CDR2 FYNNEI. Trimming took 6 bases from V and 2 from J, leaving 14 bases between them. The CDR3 nucleotides are TGTGCCAGCAGCACCTCGCAGGTTGCCTACGAGCAGTACTTC. Protein: CASSTSQVAYEQYF. Full variable domain (missing parts from reference TRBV2 and TRBJ2-7): EPEVTQTPSHQVTQMGQEVILRCVPISNHLYFYWYRQILGQKVEFLVSFYNNEISEKSEIFDDQFSVERPDGSNFTLKIRSTKLEDSAMYFCASSTSQVAYEQYFGPGTRLTVT.

CDR3 region: CSGHSSGANVLTF. CDR3 bases: TGCAGCGGTCACAGCTCTGGGGCCAACGTCCTGACTTTC. The genes are TRBV29-1 and TRBJ2-6; D gene ambiguous. Trimming took off 7 bases at V and 0 bases at J, with 7 bases between the two ends. The CDR3 sequence is 13 residues long. Germline CDR1 and CDR2: SQVTM and ANQGSEA.

The rearrangement uses TRBV13 and TRBJ2-1; TRBD2 matches at 11 bases. The CDR3 is 15 residues long. Germline CDR1 and CDR2: PRHDT and FYEKMQ (reference sequence). J gave up 7 bases and V 3 bases, and 5 bases lay outside the gene matches. The chain's CDR3 is CASSFPGTSGNEQFF. The CDR3 DNA follows: TGTGCCAGCAGCTTTCCCGGGACTAGCGGAAATGAGCAGTTCTTC. The full variable domain, rest sourced from reference TRBV13 and TRBJ2-1, is AAGVIQSPRHLIKEKRETATLKCYPIPRHDTVYWYQQGPGQDPQFLISFYEKMQSDKGSIPDRFSAQQFSDYHSELNMSSLELGDSALYFCASSFPGTSGNEQFFGPGTRLTVL.

The table lists this clonotype with a count of one. The chain uses TRBV10-3 and TRBJ1-4, with 7 bases identical to TRBD1. CDR3 length equals 14 residues. Germline values: CDR1 ENHRY, CDR2 SYGVKD. V was clipped by 6 bases and J by 8 bases; unmatched bases: 9. The CDR3 nucleotides are TGTGCCATCAGGGGACAGTTGGAAGGGGAAAAACTGTTTTTT. As protein: CAIRGQLEGEKLFF.

The chain uses TRBV7-2 and TRBJ1-1; TRBD1 might be the D (5 bases). Germline V gene lookup returns CDR1 SGHTA and CDR2 FQGNSA. V shed 5 bases and J shed 3 bases, with 13 bases lying between them. The CDR3 length is 14 residues. CDR3 region: CASSVGLGDTEAFF. The CDR3 DNA follows: TGTGCCAGCAGCGTTGGTCTGGGGGACACTGAAGCTTTCTTT.

The sample holds a few counts of this clonotype. The rearrangement joins TRBV27 to TRBJ2-7; 7 bases line up with TRBD1. Germline-derived CDR1 and CDR2 are MNHEY and SMNVEV (reference sequence). The CDR3 sequence is 13 residues long. The V gene end was trimmed by 7 bases and the J gene end by 2 bases; junction bases not matched to a gene: 5. In DNA form, the CDR3 reads TGTGCCAGCACAGACAGGGCGGCCTACGAGCAGTACTTC. The encoded protein is CASTDRAAYEQYF.

This clonotype was picked up a small number of times. The chain employs TRBV4-2 and TRBJ2-3; TRBD2 matches 7 bases. With 2 bases clipped from V and 3 bases from J, the junction kept 11 bases outside the gene matches. The germline V gene has CDR1 LGHNA and CDR2 YNFKEQ. This CDR3 has 17 amino acids. This chain's CDR3 is CASSQTAGGRGTDTQYF. CDR3 nucleotides: TGTGCCAGCAGCCAAACCGCCGGCGGGAGAGGGACAGATACGCAGTATTTT.

The V and J genes are TRBV15 and TRBJ1-1, with a possible D match to TRBD1 (6 bases). CDR1 LNHNV and CDR2 YYDKDF come from the germline V gene (reference sequence). The CDR3 spans 17 residues. Trimming left V 5 bases short and J 2 bases short, with 21 bases between. Here the CDR3 DNA reads TGTGCCACCAGCGGCCTCCCCCCAGGGGCGGAAAACACTGAAGCTTTCTTT. Translation gives CATSGLPPGAENTEAFF. The full variable domain, completed using reference TRBV15 and TRBJ1-1, is DAMVIQNPRYQVTQFGKPVTLSCSQTLNHNVMYWYQQKSSQAPKLLFHYYDKDFNNEADTPDNFQSRRPNTSFCFLDIRSPGLGDTAMYLCATSGLPPGAENTEAFFGQGTRLTVV.

This clonotype was detected only a few times. The chain links TRBV6-1 to TRBJ2-7; 15 nucleotides line up with TRBD2. The CDR3 totals 19 residues. V was clipped by 8 bases and J by 0 bases; unmatched bases: 14. Germline CDR1 is MNHNS and CDR2 is SASEGT. The CDR3 here is CASRPTIGTSGRTSYEQYF. As DNA, the CDR3 is TGTGCCAGCCGACCCACAATCGGGACTAGCGGGAGGACCTCCTACGAGCAGTACTTC.

The chain uses TRBV5-1 and TRBJ2-2; D perhaps matches TRBD2 (6 bases). CDR1 is SGHRS, CDR2 YFSETQ, per germline. This CDR3 contains 14 residues. V lost 0 bases and J 6 bases, leaving 9 bases between the germline ends. CDR3 sequence (DNA): TGCGCCAGCAGCTTGGCGGTAGCGGCCGGGGAGCTGTTTTTT. Residues: CASSLAVAAGELFF. Combining the CDR3 with reference TRBV5-1 and TRBJ2-2 gives the whole variable domain KAGVTQTPRYLIKTRGQQVTLSCSPISGHRSVSWYQQTPGQGLQFLFEYFSETQRNKGNFPGRFSGRQFSNSRSEMNVSTLELGDSALYLCASSLAVAAGELFFGEGSRLTVL.